The 28 T cell receptor beta chains below come from one sample, sequenced in a study of response to subunit inactivated influenza vaccine. TCRdb fed the RT-PCR reads into MiXCR, producing one record per CDR3 protein. The sample lists hundreds of thousands of distinct CDR3 sequences, 15% to 19% occurring once. This specimen was PBMCs from blood, taken 11 to 12 days after vaccination. These receptors all come from a man aged 50-59 years who received an inactivated influenza vaccine.

This clonotype was seen more than once but under ten times. The chain couples TRBV6-2 or TRBV6-3 to TRBJ1-1; D gene unclear. The V gene lost 0 bases and the J gene lost 2 bases, with 7 bases spanning the gap. Germline-derived CDR1 and CDR2 are MNHEY and SVGEGT. The CDR3 runs to 14 residues. CDR3 residues: CASSYSYDNTEAFF. The CDR3 nucleotides read TGTGCCAGCAGTTACTCGTACGATAACACTGAAGCTTTCTTT.

This clonotype came up a few times. The rearrangement uses TRBV6-5 and TRBJ2-3; D unresolved. In germline, CDR1 is MNHEY, CDR2 SVGAGI. The V gene lost 2 bases and the J gene lost 0 bases, with 15 bases spanning the gap. The CDR3 runs to 17 residues. The CDR3 protein is CASSYGVRLLSTDTQYF. The CDR3 DNA reads TGTGCCAGCAGTTACGGCGTCAGACTCCTTAGCACAGATACGCAGTATTTT.

The chain links TRBV7-9 to TRBJ1-1, with 8 positions matching TRBD1. The germline V gene encodes CDR1 SEHNR and CDR2 FQNEAQ (reference sequence). The CDR3 runs to 15 residues. J lost 4 bases, V lost 4 bases, and 8 bases had no gene match. The CDR3 DNA follows: TGTGCCAGCAGCTCCTCTGGACAGGGCCCCACTGAAGCTTTCTTT. As protein: CASSSSGQGPTEAFF.

This clonotype came up a few times. The rearrangement uses TRBV20-1 and TRBJ2-7; a possible D gene is TRBD2 (5 bases). Between the trimmed V and J ends, which lost 3 bases and 2 bases, there was a span of 17 bases. CDR1 is DFQATT, CDR2 SNEGSKA, per germline (reference sequence). This CDR3 is built from 15 residues. The CDR3 DNA follows: TGCAGTGCTAGGACCCAGAGCGGTAACGCCTACGAGCAGTACTTC. Amino acids: CSARTQSGNAYEQYF.

The rearrangement links TRBV20-1 to TRBJ2-7; D is uncertain. There are 15 residues in the CDR3. V shed 0 bases and J shed 2 bases, with 14 bases lying between them. Germline V CDR1 and CDR2: DFQATT, SNEGSKA (reference sequence). CDR3 region: CSARDLASPTYEQYV. Written as DNA, the CDR3 is TGCAGTGCTAGAGATCTCGCCAGCCCGACCTACGAGCAGTACGTC.

The chain employs TRBV30 and TRBJ1-1, with D maybe TRBD1 (5 bases). V shed 0 bases and J shed 2 bases, with 13 bases lying between them. The CDR3 extends over 15 amino acids. Germline CDR1 reads GTSNPN; CDR2 reads SVGIG (reference sequence). The CDR3 sequence is CAWSVGVGVNTEAFF. The CDR3 region has the DNA TGTGCCTGGAGTGTAGGGGTGGGGGTAAACACTGAAGCTTTCTTT.

The chain uses TRBV20-1 and TRBJ1-1; D possibly corresponds to TRBD1 (6 bases). V lost 5 bases and J 2 bases, leaving 15 bases between the germline ends. The CDR3 spans 14 residues. CDR1 and CDR2 (germline): DFQATT, SNEGSKA (reference sequence). For the CDR3, the DNA is TGCAGTGCTCCCGGGACACTTACCAACACTGAAGCTTTCTTT. This sequence encodes CSAPGTLTNTEAFF.

This clonotype came up a few times. The chain recombines TRBV12-3 or TRBV12-4 with TRBJ1-1; D unclear. Between the trimmed V and J ends, which lost 3 bases and 4 bases, there was a span of 21 bases. This CDR3 has 17 amino acids. This chain's CDR3 is CASSFPARLGLTTEAFF. CDR3 nucleotides: TGTGCCAGCAGTTTTCCGGCTCGGCTTGGGTTGACCACTGAAGCTTTCTTT.

J is TRBJ2-3 and V is TRBV5-1, with TRBD1 matching over 8 bases. Germline V lookup: CDR1 SGHRS, CDR2 YFSETQ. V lost 0 bases, J lost 3 bases, and 3 bases stayed unmatched. This CDR3 has 15 residues. CDR3 nucleotide sequence: TGCGCCAGCAGCTTGGACAGGGGGTGGACAGATACGCAGTATTTT. Protein: CASSLDRGWTDTQYF.

This clonotype was detected ten times or more. The gene calls are TRBV11-2 and TRBJ2-1; D unresolved. The germline CDR1 and CDR2 sequences are SGHAT and FQNNGV. This CDR3 spans 15 amino acids. The V and J ends lost 3 bases and 0 bases respectively, with 9 bases between them. The CDR3 sequence is CASSLDANSYNEQFF. In nucleotides, the CDR3 is TGTGCCAGCAGCTTGGACGCAAACTCCTACAATGAGCAGTTCTTC.

This clonotype was picked up a small number of times. The chain couples TRBV5-1 to TRBJ2-5, with 7 positions matching TRBD2. CDR3 length: 13 residues. J was trimmed by 4 bases and V by 5 bases; bases with no gene match: 5. The germline gives CDR1 SGHRS, CDR2 YFSETQ. The CDR3: CASRREIGETQYF. DNA of the CDR3: TGCGCCAGCAGGCGGGAGATCGGAGAGACCCAGTACTTC.

In this sample, this clonotype turned up many times. V gene TRBV10-3 combines with J gene TRBJ1-1; D not resolved. V was cut by 0 bases and J by 4 bases, with 12 bases left in between. The CDR3 consists of 15 residues. Germline-derived CDR1 and CDR2 are ENHRY and SYGVKD. The CDR3 region is CAISESVLRRTEAFF. CDR3 nucleotide sequence: TGTGCCATCAGTGAGTCCGTATTGAGGCGCACTGAAGCTTTCTTT.

In this sample, this clonotype turned up a few times. This rearrangement joins TRBV6-2 or TRBV6-3 to TRBJ2-4, with D unresolved. The length of the CDR3 is 14 residues. Germline-derived CDR1 and CDR2 are MNHEY and SVGEGT. The V and J ends lost 6 bases and 0 bases respectively, with 9 bases between them. CDR3 coding DNA: TGTGCCAGCAGGGAGAACCTAGCCAAAAACATTCAGTACTTC. It encodes CASRENLAKNIQYF.

This chain connects TRBV28 to TRBJ2-3; possibly TRBD2 for D (7 bases). The V end lost 3 bases, the J end lost 2 bases, and 12 bases lay between the germline ends. This CDR3 has 15 amino acids. The germline gives CDR1 MDHEN, CDR2 SYDVKM. This CDR3 reads CASSFTGGTTDTQYF. Written as DNA, the CDR3 is TGTGCCAGCAGTTTTACGGGGGGCACCACAGATACGCAGTATTTT. The complete variable domain, with remaining parts taken from reference TRBV28 and TRBJ2-3, reads DVKVTQSSRYLVKRTGEKVFLECVQDMDHENMFWYRQDPGLGLRLIYFSYDVKMKEKGDIPEGYSVSREKKERFSLILESASTNQTSMYLCASSFTGGTTDTQYFGPGTRLTVL.

This chain connects TRBV20-1 to TRBJ1-1; 8 nucleotides agree with TRBD1. Looked up from germline, CDR1 is DFQATT and CDR2 is SNEGSKA (reference sequence). The CDR3 contains 15 residues. The V gene end was trimmed by 4 bases and the J gene end by 1 base; junction bases not matched to a gene: 8. CDR3 sequence reads: CSAIDRGHGNTEAFF. For the CDR3, the DNA is TGCAGTGCTATCGACAGGGGACATGGGAACACTGAAGCTTTCTTT.

In its sample, this clonotype was seen a few times. This rearrangement joins TRBV7-2 to TRBJ1-5; D uncertain. CDR3 length equals 15 residues. Germline CDR1 SGHTA, CDR2 FQGNSA. The germline V and J ends were trimmed by 4 bases and 0 bases, with 10 bases remaining between them. The CDR3 reads CASSSRIYSNQPQHF. The CDR3 region has the DNA TGTGCCAGCAGCTCCCGGATTTATAGCAATCAGCCCCAGCATTTT.

This clonotype has more than one count but fewer than ten. The chain is built from TRBV7-3 and TRBJ2-5, with D possibly TRBD1 on 6 matching bases. Germline values: CDR1 SGHTA, CDR2 FQGTGA. Trimming stripped 5 bases from V and 4 bases from J, with 17 bases between. This CDR3 is built from 15 residues. The CDR3 here is CASSPGVGPRETQYF. The CDR3 nucleotides read TGTGCCAGCAGCCCAGGGGTAGGGCCCCGAGAGACCCAGTACTTC.

This clonotype occurred once. The genes are TRBV5-1 and TRBJ1-2; D not resolved. CDR1 and CDR2 from the germline V gene are SGHRS and YFSETQ. The germline V and J ends were trimmed by 3 bases and 8 bases, with 14 bases remaining between them. The CDR3 totals 13 residues. In DNA form, the CDR3 reads TGCGCCAGCAGCTCCGGACCGTTGGAGGGCTACACCTTC. Amino acids: CASSSGPLEGYTF. The entire variable domain, with the rest obtained from reference TRBV5-1 and TRBJ1-2, is as follows: KAGVTQTPRYLIKTRGQQVTLSCSPISGHRSVSWYQQTPGQGLQFLFEYFSETQRNKGNFPGRFSGRQFSNSRSEMNVSTLELGDSALYLCASSSGPLEGYTFGSGTRLTVV.

This clonotype came up a few times. The chain uses TRBV7-2 and TRBJ1-6; a possible D gene is TRBD1 (5 bases). Trimming pared 2 bases from V and 6 bases from J, leaving 8 bases between. The CDR3 has 14 amino acids. Germline V gene data show CDR1 as SGHTA and CDR2 as FQGNSA. CDR3 loop: CASSLRGANSPLHF. DNA of the CDR3: TGTGCCAGCAGCTTACGAGGGGCTAATTCACCCCTCCACTTT.

Concerning this clonotype: One junction end does not reproduce the germline sequence, and a read error may be involved. V and J are TRBV15 and TRBJ2-1, with 8 positions matching TRBD1. Per the germline V gene, CDR1 is LNHNV and CDR2 is YYDKDF (reference sequence). This CDR3 has 12 residues. The CDR3 loop is CATSRSDRGLIF. As DNA, the CDR3 is TGTGCCACCAGCAGATCCGACAGGGGTCTGATCTTC.

The chain employs TRBV28 and TRBJ2-3; D is ambiguous. Trimming left V 2 bases short and J 2 bases short, with 11 bases between. Germline V gives CDR1 MDHEN, CDR2 SYDVKM. The CDR3 consists of 15 residues. The CDR3 region has the DNA TGTGCCAGCAGTTTAGGTGGGATAAACACAGATACGCAGTATTTT. Translated, it gives CASSLGGINTDTQYF.

This chain joins TRBV5-1 and TRBJ2-2; TRBD1 aligns across 7 bases. Germline lookup yields CDR1 SGHRS and CDR2 YFSETQ. The CDR3 runs to 14 residues. V shed 4 bases, J shed 3 bases, and the junction held 3 bases outside the gene matches. The chain's CDR3 is CASSEGAHTGELFF. The CDR3 coding sequence is TGCGCCAGCAGCGAGGGGGCGCACACCGGGGAGCTGTTTTTT.

This clonotype is a singleton in its sample. The gene calls are TRBV11-2 and TRBJ2-1; 9 bases align to TRBD1. This CDR3 comprises 16 residues. Looked up from germline, CDR1 is SGHAT and CDR2 is FQNNGV. V shed 3 bases, J shed 7 bases, and the junction held 10 bases outside the gene matches. CDR3 DNA sequence: TGTGCCAGCAGCTTGGACAGGGGTGCATTTGGAAATGAGCAGTTCTTC. Translation gives CASSLDRGAFGNEQFF.

There are many counts of this clonotype. The chain uses TRBV29-1 and TRBJ1-5, with D unclear. Trimming left V 4 bases short and J 3 bases short, with 13 bases between. Germline CDR1 reads SQVTM; CDR2 reads ANQGSEA. The CDR3 runs to 14 residues. CDR3 nucleotide sequence: TGCAGCGTTGCGGCCGCGGCCAACAATCAGCCCCAGCATTTT. Translating gives CSVAAAANNQPQHF.

A few counts support this clonotype. The chain is built from TRBV12-3 or TRBV12-4 and TRBJ2-7; 8 bases agree with TRBD1. CDR3 length equals 14 residues. Losses at the gene ends were 3 bases for V and 5 bases for J; bases not matched to a gene: 6. DNA of the CDR3: TGTGCCAGCAGTTTGGGCAGGGGGCTCCACGAGCAGTACTTC. It translates to CASSLGRGLHEQYF.

The CDR3 DNA sequence: TGTGCCAGCAGCTTACTAGCGGGGGCCGGGGAGCTGTTTTTT. Its protein product is CASSLLAGAGELFF. The chain combines TRBV7-3 with TRBJ2-2; 10 bases are a match to TRBD2. Germline lookup yields CDR1 SGHTA and CDR2 FQGTGA. J lost 6 bases, V lost 2 bases, and 0 bases had no gene match. The CDR3 is made up of 14 amino acids.

The gene calls are TRBV5-6 and TRBJ2-7; D is possibly TRBD2 (6 bases). V gave up 4 bases and J gave up 3 bases, with 20 bases separating them. The CDR3 has 16 residues. Germline lookup yields CDR1 SGHDT and CDR2 YYEEEE. DNA for the CDR3: TGTGCCAGCAGCGGTCTTGATCCCGACGGGAGCTACGAGCAGTACTTC. Translation gives CASSGLDPDGSYEQYF.

The chain links TRBV7-2 to TRBJ2-5, with D possibly matching TRBD1 (6 bases). Germline-derived CDR1 and CDR2 are SGHTA and FQGNSA. This CDR3 spans 15 amino acids. V lost 3 bases and J 1 base, leaving 12 bases between the germline ends. CDR3 residues: CASSLHRVGQETQYF. CDR3 nucleotide sequence: TGTGCCAGCAGCTTGCACAGGGTGGGCCAAGAGACCCAGTACTTC.